The 18 T cell receptor beta chains below come from one sample, sequenced in a study of regulatory T cells in long-lasting Graves disease. Libraries of TCR beta came from iRepertoire HTBI primers plus Arm-PCR of CDR3 regions. In TCRdb, the multiplex PCR reads were re-called with MiXCR into one record per CDR3 protein. The table includes 550,000 to 650,000 distinct CDR3 sequences, 16% detected once. Indicated time point: newly diagnosed GD, antithyroid drugs for less than 3 months. PBMC-extracted RNA yielded the TCR library. These same data were also listed under a study on T cells in Graves' hyperthyroidism and ophthalmopathy.

Specimen: peripheral blood mononuclear cells (PBMCs), collected at new diagnosis, from a patient treated with antithyroid drugs. The receptor set was obtained from a man between 18 and 29 years old with Graves disease.

This clonotype was detected many times. The CDR3 DNA reads TGTGCCAGCAGTCCCCGACTAGGGGGCTCCTACAATGAGCAGTTCTTC. It is translated as CASSPRLGGSYNEQFF. The V and J genes are TRBV28 and TRBJ2-1, with D possibly called TRBD1 or TRBD2 (6 bases each). This CDR3 comprises 16 residues. Germline assignment: CDR1 MDHEN and CDR2 SYDVKM. Trimming took off 5 bases at V and 0 bases at J, with 14 bases between the two ends.

Many counts were recorded for this clonotype. The chain joins TRBV7-2 to TRBJ2-1; D unclear. V was clipped by 5 bases and J by 1 base, with 9 bases between them. This CDR3 contains 14 residues. Looked up from germline, CDR1 is SGHTA and CDR2 is FQGNSA. The CDR3 reads CASSRDRSYNEQFF. CDR3 sequence (DNA): TGTGCCAGCAGCCGCGATAGGTCCTACAATGAGCAGTTCTTC.

This clonotype has just a few counts. The rearrangement uses TRBV12-3 or TRBV12-4 and TRBJ2-4; tentative D call: TRBD1 (6 bases). This CDR3 spans 11 amino acids. Trimming removed 3 bases from V and 16 bases from J, with 13 bases in between. CDR3 in amino acids: CASSFLGTLYF. The CDR3, as DNA: TGTGCCAGCAGTTTTTTGGGGACACTTTACTTC.

This clonotype was observed at least ten times. The V call is TRBV13, the J call TRBJ2-5, with 7 nucleotides matching TRBD2. Germline loops: CDR1 PRHDT, CDR2 FYEKMQ (reference sequence). V lost 1 base and J lost 2; bases outside the gene matches: 4. The CDR3 extends over 15 amino acids. CDR3 sequence (DNA): TGTGCCAGCAGCTTAGCGGGAGGCTCTCAAGAGACCCAGTACTTC. It yields the protein CASSLAGGSQETQYF.

This clonotype was recorded at least ten times. The rearrangement uses TRBV6-1 and TRBJ2-7, with TRBD2 matching 11 bases. With 4 bases clipped from V and 4 bases from J, the junction kept 9 bases outside the gene matches. Per the germline V gene, CDR1 is MNHNS and CDR2 is SASEGT. The CDR3 is 16 amino acids. As DNA, the CDR3 is TGTGCCAGCAGTGTCACCGGGACTAGCGGCTATTACGAGCAGTACTTC. Its protein product is CASSVTGTSGYYEQYF.

This clonotype was seen only a few times. The gene calls are TRBV18 and TRBJ1-5; D is undetermined. The CDR3 is 17 amino acids. Per germline, CDR1 KGHSH and CDR2 LQKENI. V lost 2 bases to trimming and J lost 0 bases, with 14 bases between them. CDR3 in DNA: TGTGCCAGCTCACCAAAACCGGGCCCTTATAGCAATCAGCCCCAGCATTTT. It is translated as CASSPKPGPYSNQPQHF.

This clonotype was observed many times. The J gene is TRBJ2-5, the V gene TRBV11-2; D is possibly TRBD2 (5 bases). The CDR3 covers 14 residues. V gave up 5 bases and J gave up 4 bases, with 14 bases separating them. Germline V gene lookup returns CDR1 SGHAT and CDR2 FQNNGV. The CDR3 is CASSHRSRGETQYF. The CDR3 nucleotides are TGTGCCAGCAGCCATCGATCCCGGGGAGAGACCCAGTACTTC.

This chain connects TRBV6-1 to TRBJ2-2; D call uncertain. Deletions cut 0 bases from V and 7 bases from J, with 9 bases between. Germline loops: CDR1 MNHNS, CDR2 SASEGT. The CDR3 has 14 amino acids. The CDR3 is CASSEAPWNGELFF. In nucleotides, the CDR3 is TGTGCCAGCAGTGAAGCGCCGTGGAACGGGGAGCTGTTTTTT.

This clonotype was seen repeatedly, ten times or more. The chain carries TRBV3-1 and TRBJ1-1; weak D call: TRBD1 (6 bases). The germline V gene encodes CDR1 LGHDT and CDR2 YNNKEL (reference sequence). The V and J ends lost 5 bases and 4 bases respectively, with 11 bases between them. This CDR3 region has 13 residues. The CDR3 nucleotides are TGTGCCAGCAGCGAACGGGGGGCCACTGAAGCTTTCTTT. This codes for CASSERGATEAFF. Looking up the rest from reference TRBV3-1 and TRBJ1-1 gives the full variable domain: DTAVSQTPKYLVTQMGNDKSIKCEQNLGHDTMYWYKQDSKKFLKIMFSYNNKELIINETVPNRFSPKSPDKAHLNLHINSLELGDSAVYFCASSERGATEAFFGQGTRLTVV.

Many counts were recorded for this clonotype. This chain links TRBV9 with TRBJ1-2, with a possible D match to TRBD1 (5 bases). This CDR3 region has 14 residues. Germline V gene lookup returns CDR1 SGDLS and CDR2 YYNGEE. V was cut by 0 bases and J by 5 bases, with 11 bases left in between. CDR3 coding DNA: TGTGCCAGCAGCGTAGCTAGTGCAGGGTATGGCTACACCTTC. Its translation is CASSVASAGYGYTF.

This clonotype was counted a few times. This chain links TRBV9 with TRBJ1-5, with D hard to call. The germline CDR1 and CDR2 sequences are SGDLS and YYNGEE. The V end lost 0 bases, the J end lost 0 bases, and 10 bases lay between the germline ends. There are 16 residues in the CDR3. CDR3 loop: CASSVGGGNSNQPQHF. The CDR3 DNA sequence: TGTGCCAGCAGCGTAGGAGGCGGGAATAGCAATCAGCCCCAGCATTTT.

This clonotype showed up many times. The V and J genes are TRBV2 and TRBJ1-2; no clear D. The CDR3 sequence is 15 residues long. Trimming stripped 0 bases from V and 4 bases from J, with 12 bases between. The germline CDR1 and CDR2 sequences are SNHLY and FYNNEI. The CDR3 loop is CASSEAVGRAYGYTF. The CDR3 DNA follows: TGTGCCAGCAGTGAAGCAGTAGGGAGGGCCTATGGCTACACCTTC.

This clonotype has ten or more counts. The genes are TRBV29-1 and TRBJ2-3; perhaps D is TRBD1 or TRBD2 (5 bases each). The CDR3 has 14 amino acids. Between the trimmed V and J ends, which lost 7 bases and 6 bases, there was a span of 20 bases. Germline V gene sequence: CDR1 SQVTM, CDR2 ANQGSEA. The CDR3 protein is CSGGGGGAVDTQYF. CDR3 nucleotides: TGCAGCGGCGGAGGTGGTGGGGCCGTGGATACGCAGTATTTT.

Ten or more counts support this clonotype. The CDR3 spells CASSLRTGGQTEAFF. CDR3 coding DNA: TGTGCCAGCAGCCTCAGGACAGGGGGGCAAACTGAAGCTTTCTTT. V usage is TRBV11-2 and J usage is TRBJ1-1; the match to TRBD1 covers 10 bases. Per germline, CDR1 SGHAT and CDR2 FQNNGV. There are 15 residues in the CDR3. J was trimmed by 5 bases and V by 5 bases; bases with no gene match: 8.

This clonotype was seen ten or more times. CDR3 amino acids: CASSLATGTPNTEAFF. CDR3 DNA sequence: TGCGCCAGCAGCTTGGCCACCGGGACACCTAACACTGAAGCTTTCTTT. The V call is TRBV5-1, the J call TRBJ1-1; possible D gene TRBD1, 6 bases. V lost 0 bases to trimming and J lost 2 bases, with 14 bases between them. CDR3 size: 16 residues. CDR1 and CDR2 from the germline V gene are SGHRS and YFSETQ. Using reference TRBV5-1 and TRBJ1-1 for the parts outside the CDR3, the full variable domain is KAGVTQTPRYLIKTRGQQVTLSCSPISGHRSVSWYQQTPGQGLQFLFEYFSETQRNKGNFPGRFSGRQFSNSRSEMNVSTLELGDSALYLCASSLATGTPNTEAFFGQGTRLTVV.

The V call is TRBV6-2 or TRBV6-3, the J call TRBJ2-5; the D gene is possibly TRBD2 (5 bases). Trimming took off 6 bases at V and 7 bases at J, with 12 bases between the two ends. CDR1 MNHEY and CDR2 SVGEGT come from the germline V gene. The CDR3 spans 12 residues. In DNA form, the CDR3 reads TGTGCCAGCAGGGAGGTGTCTGGGACCCAGTACTTC. It yields the protein CASREVSGTQYF.

V gene TRBV10-3 combines with J gene TRBJ1-3; D perhaps matches TRBD1 (5 bases). The V end lost 6 bases, the J end lost 4 bases, and 13 bases lay between the germline ends. Germline V lookup: CDR1 ENHRY, CDR2 SYGVKD. The CDR3 totals 14 residues. The CDR3 bases are TGTGCCATCAGGACAGACATCTCCGGAAACACCATATATTTT. This sequence encodes CAIRTDISGNTIYF.

This clonotype has just a few counts. The chain uses TRBV9 and TRBJ2-7; a possible D gene is TRBD2 (5 bases). V lost 0 bases to trimming and J lost 5 bases, with 9 bases between them. Germline CDR1 is SGDLS and CDR2 is YYNGEE. This CDR3 comprises 13 residues. The CDR3 loop reads CASSVGVGDEQYF. CDR3 DNA sequence: TGTGCCAGCAGCGTAGGGGTGGGAGACGAGCAGTACTTC. Full variable domain (remainder filled in from reference TRBV9 and TRBJ2-7): DSGVTQTPKHLITATGQRVTLRCSPRSGDLSVYWYQQSLDQGLQFLIQYYNGEERAKGNILERFSAQQFPDLHSELNLSSLELGDSALYFCASSVGVGDEQYFGPGTRLTVT.